The 24 T cell receptor beta chains presented below share a single source sample, sequenced in a study of persistence of HIV-infected CD4 T cells. Lysates of CMV-infected fibroblasts at 9.5 to 10 ug/mL stimulated these cells. Sorted nonresponding memory CD4+ T cells were CD40L-negative, CD69-negative, CD45RO-high. No cognate antigen is known for these TCRs. The libraries were made with immunoSEQ version 4 in survey mode. Libraries were prepared by immunoSEQ multiplex PCR; TCRdb keeps only in-frame clonotypes and omits some of them. The table lists over 30,000 clones, about four fifths of them singletons. The input for sequencing was CD4+ T cells sorted from PBMCs after approximately 20-hour stimulation, taken from a patient who received antiretroviral therapy. These receptors were obtained from an adult woman with HIV who was CMV-seropositive.

The rearrangement links TRBV6-6 to TRBJ2-7; 11 positions match TRBD2. Germline lookup yields CDR1 MNHNY and CDR2 SVGAGI (reference sequence). The junction had 29 bases not matched to a gene; V was cut back by 6 bases and J by 7 bases. The CDR3 is 21 amino acids. In DNA, the CDR3 is TGTGCCAGCAGCCCCCCAGGGGGGCCTAGCGGGGGGACTCCCTTTCGTTGGGAGCAGTACTTC. As protein: CASSPPGGPSGGTPFRWEQYF.

Only a few counts were recorded for this clone. The chain carries TRBV28 and TRBJ2-7; D not resolved. The germline V gene has CDR1 MDHEN and CDR2 SYDVKM. This CDR3 spans 14 amino acids. The V and J ends lost 3 bases and 2 bases respectively, with 11 bases between them. The CDR3 is CASSLGREPYEQYF. The CDR3 DNA follows: TGTGCCAGCAGTTTGGGCAGAGAGCCCTACGAGCAGTACTTC.

The CDR3 loop is CASSEPRTPSTDTQYF. The CDR3 DNA is TGTGCCAGCAGTGAACCTCGGACTCCTAGCACAGATACGCAGTATTTT. The rearrangement uses TRBV6-1 and TRBJ2-3, with a possible D match to TRBD2 (5 bases). The germline V gene encodes CDR1 MNHNS and CDR2 SASEGT. The CDR3 loop spans 16 amino acids. V was shortened by 2 bases and J by 0 bases, with 12 bases between the two germline ends.

The V gene is TRBV14, the J gene TRBJ1-2; TRBD1 matches at 8 bases. Germline CDR1 SGHDN, CDR2 FVKESK. This CDR3 contains 14 residues. V was clipped by 4 bases and J by 5 bases; unmatched bases: 6. CDR3 DNA: TGTGCCAGCAGCCCGAACGACAGGGGATATGGCTACACCTTC. Its protein product is CASSPNDRGYGYTF.

This chain joins TRBV3-1 (or the pseudogene TRBV3-2) and TRBJ1-3; D is ambiguous. This CDR3 is built from 15 residues. Germline V gene sequence: CDR1 LGHDT, CDR2 YNNKEL (reference sequence). The germline V and J ends were trimmed by 4 bases and 2 bases, with 12 bases remaining between them. CDR3: CASSLTSQPGNTIYF. The CDR3 DNA is TGTGCCAGCAGCCTTACTTCGCAGCCTGGAAACACCATATATTTT.

The chain couples TRBV6-5 to TRBJ1-2; D may be TRBD1 (6 bases). The V and J ends lost 7 bases and 8 bases respectively, with 17 bases between them. Germline CDR1 reads MNHEY; CDR2 reads SVGAGI. The CDR3 has 13 residues. CDR3 coding DNA: TGTGCCAGCAACAATCACAGGGTAGAAGGCTACACCTTC. As protein: CASNNHRVEGYTF.

This chain joins TRBV18 and TRBJ2-1; D remains unclear. CDR3 size: 15 residues. V was trimmed by 3 bases and J by 1 base, leaving 10 bases between them. CDR1 KGHSH and CDR2 LQKENI come from the germline V gene. The CDR3 DNA sequence: TGTGCCAGCTCACCTTCCGGGTATTCCTACAATGAGCAGTTCTTC. It codes for CASSPSGYSYNEQFF.

The chain uses TRBV7-7 and TRBJ2-5; 15 bases are shared with TRBD2. With 2 bases clipped from V and 7 bases from J, the junction kept 11 bases outside the gene matches. CDR3 length: 18 residues. The germline V gene encodes CDR1 SSHAT and CDR2 FNYEAQ (reference sequence). As DNA, the CDR3 is TGTGCCAGCAGCTTACGCCGGACTAGCGGGGGGGAGGGTGTGACCCAGTACTTC. It encodes CASSLRRTSGGEGVTQYF.

The genes are TRBV24-1 and TRBJ2-2, with 7 positions matching TRBD1. Germline CDR1 KGHDR, CDR2 SFDVKD. There are 17 residues in the CDR3. The junction had 13 bases not matched to a gene; V was cut back by 5 bases and J by 5 bases. The CDR3 nucleotides read TGTGCCACCAGTGTCCCGACAGGGTTAGGAAGGACCGGGGAGCTGTTTTTT. Protein product: CATSVPTGLGRTGELFF.

The rearrangement links TRBV7-8 to TRBJ2-1; D uncertain. Looked up from germline, CDR1 is SGHVS and CDR2 is FQNEAQ. The CDR3 sequence is 15 residues long. V was pared by 2 bases and J by 0 bases, with 8 bases between. This CDR3 reads CASSLRQHSYNEQFF. DNA for the CDR3: TGTGCCAGCAGCTTAAGGCAGCACTCCTACAATGAGCAGTTCTTC.

The V and J genes are TRBV4-1 and TRBJ1-4; 7 nucleotides line up with TRBD1. After removal of 3 bases from V and 4 bases from J, the junction contained 5 bases not matched to a gene. This CDR3 contains 15 residues. Germline loops: CDR1 MGHRA, CDR2 YSYEKL. CDR3 nucleotide sequence: TGCGCCAGCAGCCAGTTTACAGGGGTTAATGAAAAACTGTTTTTT. Translation gives CASSQFTGVNEKLFF.

The chain combines TRBV5-6 with TRBJ2-4; no reliable D call. V dropped 4 bases and J dropped 7 bases, with 12 bases sitting between them. This CDR3 is built from 13 residues. The V gene's germline CDR1 is SGHDT and CDR2 YYEEEE. The CDR3 DNA reads TGTGCCAGCAGCCCCACCCCCCCGAACATTCAGTACTTC. This encodes CASSPTPPNIQYF.

The rearrangement uses TRBV6-5 and TRBJ2-7, with 7 bases aligning to TRBD1. V shed 6 bases and J 7 bases; nucleotides not matched to a gene: 6. The length of the CDR3 is 12 residues. Per the germline V gene, CDR1 is MNHEY and CDR2 is SVGAGI. The CDR3 protein is CASRTGKGEQYF. The CDR3 DNA sequence: TGTGCCAGCAGGACAGGGAAGGGGGAGCAGTACTTC.

This chain connects TRBV7-9 to TRBJ1-2; no firm D call. Germline CDR1 is SEHNR and CDR2 is FQNEAQ (reference sequence). With 5 bases removed from V and 5 bases from J, the gap between germline ends came to 9 bases. The length of the CDR3 is 12 residues. The chain's CDR3 is CASSPGFYGYTF. In DNA, the CDR3 is TGTGCCAGCAGCCCCGGATTTTATGGCTACACCTTC.

J is TRBJ1-2 and V is TRBV3-1 (or the pseudogene TRBV3-2); D unresolved. Germline V CDR1 and CDR2: LGHDT, YNNKEL (reference sequence). V was pared by 4 bases and J by 4 bases, with 16 bases between. CDR3 size: 15 residues. CDR3 amino acids: CASSLTLRDFYGYTF. In nucleotides, the CDR3 is TGTGCCAGCAGCCTCACGCTGAGGGATTTCTATGGCTACACCTTC.

The chain employs TRBV7-9 and TRBJ1-1; D is unclear. Trimming removed 1 base from V and 10 bases from J, with 19 bases in between. Germline CDR1 SEHNR, CDR2 FQNEAQ (reference sequence). This CDR3 is built from 15 residues. The CDR3 DNA reads TGTGCCAGCAGCTTAGATAAGGCAGTTGCGGTAAGAGCTTTCTTT. Translating it yields CASSLDKAVAVRAFF.

The chain combines TRBV3-1 (or the pseudogene TRBV3-2) with TRBJ2-1; D may be TRBD2 (7 bases). The CDR3 runs 13 residues. Germline CDR1 reads LGHDT; CDR2 reads YNNKEL (reference sequence). With 8 bases removed from V and 1 base from J, the gap between germline ends came to 9 bases. The CDR3 region has the DNA TGTGCCAGCGGGGGGGCATCCTACAATGAGCAGTTCTTC. Encoded protein: CASGGASYNEQFF.

This sequence joins TRBV7-6 and TRBJ2-2; 7 bases line up with TRBD1. Germline-derived CDR1 and CDR2 are SGHVS and FNYEAQ. The CDR3 consists of 18 residues. The junction had 9 bases not matched to a gene; V was cut back by 2 bases and J by 0 bases. CDR3 amino acids: CASSLSPPGQSNTGELFF. The CDR3 DNA is TGTGCCAGCAGCTTATCCCCACCGGGACAGTCGAACACCGGGGAGCTGTTTTTT.

The chain uses TRBV6-5 and TRBJ1-1, with 7 bases that match TRBD1. V shed 6 bases and J 1 base; nucleotides not matched to a gene: 5. Germline CDR1 reads MNHEY; CDR2 reads SVGAGI. The CDR3 spans 14 residues. CDR3 nucleotide sequence: TGTGCCAGCAGCGCAGGGGGATCGAACACTGAAGCTTTCTTT. Protein: CASSAGGSNTEAFF.

To note about this clone: No DNA is shown, since the ends of the CDR3 on it are uncertain; the CDR3 is the one TCRdb lists. The sample has other DNA sequences that encode this CDR3 too. V is TRBV7-3 and J is TRBJ2-5. Germline V gives CDR1 SGHTA, CDR2 FQGTGA. The CDR3 comprises 13 residues, both ends counted. Here the CDR3 reads CASSFGPGETQYF.

The chain joins TRBV19 to TRBJ2-7; D unresolved. This CDR3 comprises 14 residues. The ends were cut back, 5 bases at V and 3 bases at J, with 14 bases in the middle. CDR1 and CDR2 (germline): LNHDA, SQIVND (reference sequence). The CDR3 bases are TGTGCCAGTAGTCTCCACATCAGAAGCTACGAGCAGTACTTC. This encodes CASSLHIRSYEQYF.

The rearrangement links TRBV7-9 to TRBJ1-2; D gene ambiguous. The CDR3 is 12 residues long. Germline V CDR1 and CDR2: SEHNR, FQNEAQ (reference sequence). Trimming removed 5 bases at V and 1 base at J, with 5 bases between. This CDR3 is CASSPFNYGYTF. For the CDR3, the DNA is TGTGCCAGCAGCCCATTTAACTATGGCTACACCTTC.

V is TRBV7-2 and J is TRBJ1-2; TRBD1 aligns across 8 bases. The CDR3 has 15 amino acids. The trim removed 5 bases at V and 4 bases at J, leaving 9 bases unmatched. Germline V gene sequence: CDR1 SGHTA, CDR2 FQGNSA. The CDR3 region has the DNA TGTGCCAGCAGCACCCGACAGGGGTTTATCTATGGCTACACCTTC. Translating gives CASSTRQGFIYGYTF. The full variable domain, in which reference TRBV7-2 and TRBJ1-2 provide the parts outside the CDR3, is GAGVSQSPSNKVTEKGKDVELRCDPISGHTALYWYRQSLGQGLEFLIYFQGNSAPDKSGLPSDRFSAERTGGSVSTLTIQRTQQEDSAVYLCASSTRQGFIYGYTFGSGTRLTVV.

The V gene is TRBV28, the J gene TRBJ2-7, with D unclear. Trimming removed 8 bases from V and 0 bases from J, with 11 bases in between. Germline V gene lookup returns CDR1 MDHEN and CDR2 SYDVKM. CDR3 length equals 13 residues. Written as DNA, the CDR3 is TGTGCCAGCCAGCACCCGAGCTCCTACGAGCAGTACTTC. As protein: CASQHPSSYEQYF.